This T cell receptor beta chain was profiled in a study of spatial heterogeneity in lung cancer. Stated time point: blood at routine non-recurrence follow-up after resection. Unsorted samples of tumor, nontumor lung or frozen PBMC had their whole RNA sequenced. Study results and limitations: Blood carried ubiquitous expanded tumor TCRs more at resection than follow-up.

In its sample, this clonotype was seen many times. What it binds is unknown. TCRdb redid the calling of the 5' RACE reads with MiXCR, one entry per CDR3 protein. There are around 110,000 distinct CDR3 sequences in the sample; 9% to 15% occur only once, and around 16% lies in the top ten. Germline lookup yields CDR1 LNHNV and CDR2 YYDKDF (reference sequence). V was clipped by 1 base and J by 0 bases; unmatched bases: 2. This CDR3 is built from 15 residues. This specimen consisted of PBMCs, obtained at follow-up. The rearrangement joins TRBV15 to TRBJ1-1; 7 positions agree with TRBD1. The receptor comes from a male donor with early-stage non-small cell lung cancer. CDR3 bases: TGTGCCACCAGCAGAGGGACAGGAATGAACACTGAAGCTTTCTTT. Translation gives CATSRGTGMNTEAFF. Full variable domain (remainder filled in from reference TRBV15 and TRBJ1-1): DAMVIQNPRYQVTQFGKPVTLSCSQTLNHNVMYWYQQKSSQAPKLLFHYYDKDFNNEADTPDNFQSRRPNTSFCFLDIRSPGLGDTAMYLCATSRGTGMNTEAFFGQGTRLTVV.